The T cell receptor beta chain described here comes from a study of T cells in narcolepsy (dated by TCRdb to about 2018). Looking at the study overall: Patients with narcolepsy type 1 or type 2 (NT1, NT2) and healthy control donors were enrolled in the study. To look for autoreactive T cells in narcolepsy patients that target self-antigens of hypocretin neurons (hypocretin, TRIB2), the study used TCR Vbeta sequencing to follow clonotypes in blood and CSF.

CDR1 and CDR2 are read off the germline V gene as MRHNA and SNTAGT. V lost 0 bases and J lost 3 bases; the stretch between them is 11 bases long. The CDR3 covers 16 residues, taking in both the cysteine and the phenylalanine. The only DNA kept is the CDR3, 48 bases in frame from the first base. Concerning this clone: What this receptor recognizes is not known. No quality values exist for individual bases; no much larger clone is one base distant.

The library was produced with the immunoSEQ multiplex PCR assay. TCRdb took over this immuneACCESS table, retaining in-frame rearrangements with V and J assigned. Such tables are incomplete; in checked studies, under half of the missing clones stem from an unresolved V gene, and the remainder is unexplained. This sample has over 30,000 clones in its table, and roughly nine tenths of those were observed once. Around 0.9% of the sample belongs to the ten largest clones. Memory CD4+ T cells were sorted ex vivo from peripheral blood of narcolepsy patients and healthy controls for TCR Vbeta sequencing. What the research found in general, with its limitations: Patients and controls had comparable numbers of sequenced blood memory CD4+ clonotypes, averaging about 39,000 and 35,000, respectively. Some blood memory CD4+ repertoires from patients and controls contained no sequences matching autoreactive T cell clones. In plots comparing CSF and blood CD4+ T cell clonotypes from the same patient, HCRT-specific and TRIB2-specific autoreactive clonotypes were highlighted. According to the report, autoreactive clonotypes were detected serially in the blood of the same patients and of different patients, but not in healthy controls.

The chain links TRBV6-4 with TRBJ2-2, with no confident D gene call. This clonotype originated in a human donor with narcolepsy. The sample was CD45RA- memory CD4+ T cells from PBMCs. The sample's cell subset or site label is to be understood as: memory T cells sorted ex vivo from peripheral blood. The CDR3: CASSDSHSRDTGELFF. Here is the DNA: TGTGCCAGCAGTGACTCCCATAGCAGAGACACCGGGGAGCTGTTTTTT.